The entry below describes one TCR beta chain. This clonotype was picked up a small number of times. Its antigen target is currently unknown. No quality values exist for individual bases; no much larger clone is one base distant. Library construction relied on multiplex PCR. Sequenced using an Illumina HiSeq 4000. To build TCR beta libraries, CDR3 regions were amplified by Arm-PCR using iRepertoire HTBI primers. Gel purification was performed on PCR products prior to sequencing. In the source study's methods: Gene usage analysis of CDR3 amino acid clonotypes relied on the approximately 60 TRBV and over 13 TRBJ segments identified across samples. COPE and FqMerger were used to merge the filtered high-quality paired reads into contigs. BLAST was used to align contigs to IMGT TRBV, TRBD and TRBJ reference genes, with CDR3 defined following IMGT. Highly expanded clones were defined as clonotypes with a frequency above 0.1%. Shannon entropy was used to measure repertoire diversity, and the Gini coefficient was used to measure V-J evenness. Public clonotypes were defined as clonotypes shared by more than one individual. The public sequencing data were trimmed at Q25 with fastp and processed into clonotypes with MiXCR by TCRdb, which kept only in-frame beta chains. One record per CDR3 amino acid sequence lists the most common genes and DNA. What appears here as the V and J calls and clone size reflects TCRdb's work, not the paper's. In all, the sample holds under 700,000 distinct CDR3 sequences, and 15% to 20% of those were seen once. 20% to 30% of the sample goes to the ten largest clones.

What the time point label conveys for this sample: newly diagnosed GD, antithyroid drugs for less than 3 months. For both TCR sequencing and RNA sequencing, RNA was extracted from PBMCs using TRIzol. Graves' disease was diagnosed according to American Thyroid Association guidelines. Patients were recruited from an endocrinology department in Xi'an, China. From each patient, about 8.9 milliliters of peripheral blood was collected into an EDTA anticoagulant tube. Ficoll Paque Plus density gradient separation was used to isolate PBMCs, and no further T cell sorting was performed. An Agilent 2100 Bioanalyzer and agarose gel were used to assess RNA quality, and a NanoDrop 2000 was used to measure RNA concentration. These data come from a study of regulatory T cells in long-lasting Graves disease (dated by TCRdb to the early 2020s). Study-level background: Patients with newly diagnosed Graves' disease had been on antithyroid drugs for under 3 months. Peripheral blood TCR sequencing and RNA sequencing compared persistent Graves' disease patients with newly diagnosed Graves' disease patients. The study was registered as a clinical trial and conducted in China. A total of 35 or so samples were covered by TCR sequencing, comprising 13 persistent and 20 newly diagnosed Graves' disease patients.

Broad study findings and their caveats: Sequencing and analysis were limited to the TCR beta chain. More public clonotypes were shared among persistent patients (roughly 2,700) than among newly diagnosed patients (under 1,000). The authors acknowledged the small sample size as a limitation that may reduce accuracy. Compared with newly diagnosed patients, persistent Graves' disease patients had lower TCR Shannon entropy and fewer highly expanded clones, which suggests clonal expansion. Because the primary lesion, thyroid tissue, could not be accessed, the study looked at peripheral blood alone.

This sample was shared with a second study, whose subject was T cells in Graves' hyperthyroidism and ophthalmopathy. As that second paper reports: Stable Graves' hyperthyroidism was defined as the absence of progression to ophthalmopathy over 18 months of follow-up. The hyperthyroidism patients were between 18 and 65 years old and newly diagnosed, with a disease duration of less than 2 months. Any patient with an uncontrolled infection, another autoimmune disease, pregnancy or lactation was excluded. Diagnoses were established on the basis of clinical symptoms, serum thyroxine and TRAb, thyroid ultrasound, and orbital computed tomography. The TCR CDR3 was subjected to a first round of RT-PCR using the HTBI primer set and the Qiagen OneStep RT-PCR kit. Most expanded thyroid clonotypes (frequency above 0.001) were also detected in blood, a finding suggesting that blood repertoires may reflect thyroid immune responses. In cross-validation, a model built on a 13 V-J signature told ophthalmopathy apart from stable hyperthyroidism with approximately 90% sensitivity and roughly 81% specificity, and in testing the same model reached 80%/75%. During validation, the model predicted progression to ophthalmopathy a median of approximately 6 months ahead of onset, with just under 71% sensitivity and about 75% specificity. TCR V-J signatures able to tell the groups apart were searched for in a discovery cohort of 90 to 100 patients, of whom about 40 had Graves' ophthalmopathy and around 58 had stable Graves' hyperthyroidism. An independent validation cohort of under 20 hyperthyroidism patients and about 15 patients who later progressed to ophthalmopathy tested prospective prediction of ophthalmopathy. The 100 discovery patients were randomly divided into training and test sets at a 7:3 ratio. The study also compared thyroid tissue and blood T-cell repertoires from more than five Graves' hyperthyroidism patients. After blood sampling, hyperthyroidism patients were treated with methimazole at a starting dose of 30 mg daily, and ophthalmopathy patients were treated with high-dose intravenous methylprednisolone. Libraries were constructed in a second round of multiplex PCR, after which size selection and purification were carried out. Paired-end sequencing of the libraries was performed with 100 bp reads on an Illumina HiSeq2000. SOAPnuke was used to process the raw data, throwing out any read that contained adapters or uncalled bases, had a mean Phred below 15, or lacked an exact constant-primer or identifier match. High-quality paired reads were merged with COPE v1.2.5, and unique nucleotide sequences were defined as clonotypes. MiTCR v1.1 was used to align clonotypes to the IMGT TRBV, TRBD and TRBJ reference segments. Only V-J combinations with frequency above 0.0001, covering 99% to 99.2% of repertoires, were analysed. The TCS score was defined as F50 (clonal expansion) divided by E x V (chaos), with BLOSUM62-based TCRdist calculated between CDR3 peptides within each V-J. Welch's t-statistics and random forest reduced 500 to 550 V-J features to around 14, which were used in a naive Bayes classifier (R e1071). No statistical method was used to fix the sample size in advance, and group allocation was not hidden from the investigators. The paper describes TCR Vbeta CDR3 sequencing of about 140 peripheral blood samples, made up of around 41 ophthalmopathy patients, approximately 73 hyperthyroidism patients and approximately 17 progressor patients.

The sequenced sample was peripheral blood mononuclear cells (PBMCs), obtained at new diagnosis, from a patient treated with antithyroid drugs. This clonotype originated in a woman aged 35-65 years with Graves disease. Donor details come from another sample of the same person, matched by shared clones.

The CDR3 reads CASSPLGQLITDTQYF. The DNA reads as follows: TGTGCCAGCTCACCACTGGGACAATTGATCACAGATACGCAGTATTTT. The chain uses TRBV18 and TRBJ2-3; the D region possibly corresponds to TRBD1 (6 bases align). Trimming costs V 1 base and J 2 bases, and their ends lie 13 bases apart. From the germline V gene, CDR1 is KGHSH and CDR2 is LQKENI. From its cysteine to its phenylalanine, the CDR3 spans 16 amino acids. Kept here is only the CDR3 DNA, which spans 48 bases and is read in frame from base 1.